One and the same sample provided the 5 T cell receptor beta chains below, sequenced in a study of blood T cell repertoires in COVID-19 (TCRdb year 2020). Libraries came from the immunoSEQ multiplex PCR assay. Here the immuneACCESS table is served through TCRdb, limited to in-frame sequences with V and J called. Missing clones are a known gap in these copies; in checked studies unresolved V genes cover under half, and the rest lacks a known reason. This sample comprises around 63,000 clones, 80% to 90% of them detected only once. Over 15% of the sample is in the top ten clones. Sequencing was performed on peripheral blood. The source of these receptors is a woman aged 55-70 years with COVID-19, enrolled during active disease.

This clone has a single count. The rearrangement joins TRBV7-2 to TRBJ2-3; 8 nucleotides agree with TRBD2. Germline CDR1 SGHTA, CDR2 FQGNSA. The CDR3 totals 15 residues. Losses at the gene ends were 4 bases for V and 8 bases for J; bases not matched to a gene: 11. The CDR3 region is CASSSTAAGVSTQYF. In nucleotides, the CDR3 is TGTGCCAGCAGCTCCACGGCAGCGGGAGTTAGTACGCAGTATTTT.

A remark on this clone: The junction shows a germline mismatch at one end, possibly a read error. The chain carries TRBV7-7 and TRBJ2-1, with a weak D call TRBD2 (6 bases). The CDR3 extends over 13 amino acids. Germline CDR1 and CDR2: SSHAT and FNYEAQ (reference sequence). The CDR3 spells CASSLGGKGEQFF. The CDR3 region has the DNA TGTGCTAGCAGCTTAGGAGGGAAGGGTGAGCAGTTCTTC. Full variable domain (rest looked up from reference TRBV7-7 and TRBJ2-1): GAGVSQSPRYKVTKRGQDVTLRCDPISSHATLYWYQQALGQGPEFLTYFNYEAQPDKSGLPSDRFSAERPEGSISTLTIQRTEQRDSAMYRCASSLGGKGEQFFGPGTRLTVL.

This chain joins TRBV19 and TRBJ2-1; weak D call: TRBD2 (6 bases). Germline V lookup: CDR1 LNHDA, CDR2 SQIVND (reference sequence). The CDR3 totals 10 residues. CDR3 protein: CAAGLNEQFF. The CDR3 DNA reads TGTGCTGCGGGACTCAATGAGCAGTTCTTC.

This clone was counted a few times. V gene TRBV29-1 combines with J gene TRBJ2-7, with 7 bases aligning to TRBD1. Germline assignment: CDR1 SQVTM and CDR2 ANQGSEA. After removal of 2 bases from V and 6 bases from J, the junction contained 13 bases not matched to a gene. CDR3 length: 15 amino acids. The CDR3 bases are TGCAGCGTTGAAAAGACCCAGGGGGATTCACGCGAGCAGTACTTC. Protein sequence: CSVEKTQGDSREQYF.

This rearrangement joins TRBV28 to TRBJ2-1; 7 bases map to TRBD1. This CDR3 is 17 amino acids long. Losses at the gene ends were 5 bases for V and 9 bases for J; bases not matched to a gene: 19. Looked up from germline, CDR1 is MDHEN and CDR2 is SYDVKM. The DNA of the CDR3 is TGTGCCAGCAGTCCTCGAGGGAGCCGGGACAGTGATGGTGAGCAGTTCTTC. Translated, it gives CASSPRGSRDSDGEQFF.